Described below is a single T cell receptor beta chain sequence and its context. An oligo carrying a UMI was ligated to the cDNA 3' end. An equimolar mix of RC1.1 and RC1.2 primed the beta chain across TRBC1 and TRBC2. TCRdb independently ran MiXCR on the UMI-ligation and nested PCR reads; one entry per CDR3 protein. This repertoire shows tens of thousands of distinct CDR3 sequences, roughly an eighth found once; its top ten account for about 9%. This sample stems from a study of quantifying T cell responses using KT2 cells. Across the study: RNA was reverse transcribed with TCR alpha and beta constant-region primers.

This receptor was identified in a human donor. Source material: PBMCs spiked with cells of the T cell clone KT2.

CDR3 nucleotide sequence: TGTGCCAGCAGTTTTAGCGTCTCCGCGGGGGGGAACAATGAGCAGTTCTTC. Translating gives CASSFSVSAGGNNEQFF. The rearrangement links TRBV12-3 or TRBV12-4 to TRBJ2-1; 9 bases fit TRBD2. Trimming cost V 3 bases and J 5 bases; bases outside gene matches: 11. There are 17 residues in the CDR3.